This T cell receptor (beta chain) was sequenced during a study of blood T cells in healthy people across ages. PCR was performed a second time for roughly 7 to 11 cycles using a sample-barcoded 5' primer and a J-beta primer mix. The template-switch adaptor, which had 12 random nucleotides, put a tag on each cDNA molecule. MiXCR, applied by TCRdb to the 5' RACE reads, yields one record per CDR3 protein. The table lists over 450,000 distinct CDR3 sequences, less than 25% of them singletons. The CDR3 has 13 residues. The V gene's germline CDR1 is DFQATT and CDR2 SNEGSKA (reference sequence). V lost 3 bases and J 1 base, leaving 9 bases between the germline ends. These data also formed part of another study, on T cells of mothers and their children. That source notes: No persistent microchimeric T cell clones were detected.

The TCR comes from a boy younger than 18 in good health. The chain uses TRBV20-1 and TRBJ1-1, with D possibly TRBD1 on 6 matching bases. Source material: blood. CDR3 DNA: TGCAGTGCTAGTGGGACACCGAACACTGAAGCTTTCTTT. Its translation: CSASGTPNTEAFF.